A single T cell receptor beta chain is shown here with its context. Its antigen is currently unknown. The data were obtained in a study of T-cell memory formation after mild COVID-19. Study conclusions and caveats: Specificity for SARS-CoV-2 was not confirmed among the second-wave clones peaking on day 37.

The CDR3 consists of 13 residues. The germline V gene encodes CDR1 ENHRY and CDR2 SYGVKD. Trimming removed 0 bases from V and 15 bases from J, with 12 bases in between. TCRdb processed the 5' RACE reads anew with MiXCR; each CDR3 protein has one entry. The data contain roughly 510,000 distinct CDR3 sequences, around a sixth of them singletons. Sequences were obtained from PBMCs or a T cell subset sorted from them (not recorded which). The chain is built from TRBV10-3 and TRBJ1-6, with D uncertain. The origin of this receptor is an adult woman who had mild COVID-19 (a few samples of this study predate the infection). Cell type and time point are not known. The DNA of the CDR3 is TGTGCCATCAGTGAGTCGACGAAGGGTCGCCTCCACTTT. It yields the protein CAISESTKGRLHF.